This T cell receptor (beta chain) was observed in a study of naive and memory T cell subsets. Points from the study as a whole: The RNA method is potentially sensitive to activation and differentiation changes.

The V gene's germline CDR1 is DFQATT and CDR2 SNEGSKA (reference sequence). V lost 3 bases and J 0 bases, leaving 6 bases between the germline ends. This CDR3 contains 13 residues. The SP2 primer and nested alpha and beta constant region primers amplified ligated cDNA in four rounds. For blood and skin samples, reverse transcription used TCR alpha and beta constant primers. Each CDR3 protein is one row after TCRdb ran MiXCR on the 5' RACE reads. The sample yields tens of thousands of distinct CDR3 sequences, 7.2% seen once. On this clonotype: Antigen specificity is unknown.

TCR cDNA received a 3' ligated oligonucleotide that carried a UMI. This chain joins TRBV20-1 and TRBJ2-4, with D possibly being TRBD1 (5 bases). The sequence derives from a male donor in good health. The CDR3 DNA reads TGCAGTGCTAGGGGGCTAGCCAAAAACATTCAGTACTTC. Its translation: CSARGLAKNIQYF.